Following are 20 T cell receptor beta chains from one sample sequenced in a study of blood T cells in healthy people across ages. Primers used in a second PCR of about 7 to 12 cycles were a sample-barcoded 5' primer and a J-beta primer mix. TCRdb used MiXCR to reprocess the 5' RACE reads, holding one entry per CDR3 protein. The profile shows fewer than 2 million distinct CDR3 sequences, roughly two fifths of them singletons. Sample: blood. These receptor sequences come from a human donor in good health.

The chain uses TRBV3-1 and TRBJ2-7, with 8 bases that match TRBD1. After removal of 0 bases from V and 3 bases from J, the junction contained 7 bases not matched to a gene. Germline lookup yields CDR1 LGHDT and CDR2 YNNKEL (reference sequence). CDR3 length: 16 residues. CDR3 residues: CASSQDWIGQGYEQYF. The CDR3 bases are TGTGCCAGCAGCCAAGATTGGATTGGACAGGGCTACGAGCAGTACTTC.

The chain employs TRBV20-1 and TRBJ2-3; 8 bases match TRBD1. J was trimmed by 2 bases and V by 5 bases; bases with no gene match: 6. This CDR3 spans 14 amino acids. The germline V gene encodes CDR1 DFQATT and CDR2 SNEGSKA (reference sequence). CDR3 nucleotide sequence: TGCAGTGCTTTAAGACAGGGGATCACAGATACGCAGTATTTT. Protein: CSALRQGITDTQYF.

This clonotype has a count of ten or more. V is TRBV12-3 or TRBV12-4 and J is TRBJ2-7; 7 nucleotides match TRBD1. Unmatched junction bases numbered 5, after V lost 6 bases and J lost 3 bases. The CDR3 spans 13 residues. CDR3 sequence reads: CASRSDRNYEQYF. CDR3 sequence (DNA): TGTGCCAGCAGATCGGACAGGAACTACGAGCAGTACTTC.

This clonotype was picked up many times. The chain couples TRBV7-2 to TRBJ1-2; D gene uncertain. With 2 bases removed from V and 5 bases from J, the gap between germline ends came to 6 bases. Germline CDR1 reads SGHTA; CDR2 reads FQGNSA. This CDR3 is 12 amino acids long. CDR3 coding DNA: TGTGCCAGCAGCTTATACTCTTATGGCTACACCTTC. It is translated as CASSLYSYGYTF. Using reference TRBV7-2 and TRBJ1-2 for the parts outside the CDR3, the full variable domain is GAGVSQSPSNKVTEKGKDVELRCDPISGHTALYWYRQSLGQGLEFLIYFQGNSAPDKSGLPSDRFSAERTGGSVSTLTIQRTQQEDSAVYLCASSLYSYGYTFGSGTRLTVV.

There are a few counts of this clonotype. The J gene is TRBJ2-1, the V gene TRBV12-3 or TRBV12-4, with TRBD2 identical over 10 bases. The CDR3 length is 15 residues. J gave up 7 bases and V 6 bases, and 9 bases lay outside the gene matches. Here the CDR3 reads CASSSTSGEGNEQFF. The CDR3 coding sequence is TGTGCCAGCAGCTCCACTAGCGGGGAGGGAAATGAGCAGTTCTTC.

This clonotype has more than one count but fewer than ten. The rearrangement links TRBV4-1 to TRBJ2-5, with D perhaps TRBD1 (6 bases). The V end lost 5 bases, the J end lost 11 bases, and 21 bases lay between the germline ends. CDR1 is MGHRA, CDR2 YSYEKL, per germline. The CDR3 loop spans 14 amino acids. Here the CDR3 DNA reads TGCGCCAGCAGCTCCACAATGGGGGCAGGGGAGCAGTACTTC. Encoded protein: CASSSTMGAGEQYF.

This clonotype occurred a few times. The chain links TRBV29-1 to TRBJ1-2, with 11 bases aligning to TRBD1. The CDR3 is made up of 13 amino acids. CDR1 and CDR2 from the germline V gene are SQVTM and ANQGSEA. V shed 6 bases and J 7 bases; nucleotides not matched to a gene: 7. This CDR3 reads CSVAGQGVVGYTF. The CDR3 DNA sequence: TGCAGCGTCGCGGGACAGGGGGTGGTTGGCTACACCTTC.

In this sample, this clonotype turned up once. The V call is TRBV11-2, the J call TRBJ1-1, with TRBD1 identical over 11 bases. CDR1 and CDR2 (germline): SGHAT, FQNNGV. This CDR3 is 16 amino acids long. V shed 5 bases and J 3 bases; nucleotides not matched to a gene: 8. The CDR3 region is CASSPGQGALDTEAFF. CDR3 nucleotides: TGTGCCAGCAGCCCCGGACAGGGGGCATTAGACACTGAAGCTTTCTTT.

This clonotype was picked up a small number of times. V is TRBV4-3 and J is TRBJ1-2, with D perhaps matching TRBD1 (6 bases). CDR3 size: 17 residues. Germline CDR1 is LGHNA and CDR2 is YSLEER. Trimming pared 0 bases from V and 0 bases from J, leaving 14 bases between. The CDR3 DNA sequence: TGCGCCAGCAGCCAAGATCCTGACGGACAGACTAACTATGGCTACACCTTC. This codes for CASSQDPDGQTNYGYTF.

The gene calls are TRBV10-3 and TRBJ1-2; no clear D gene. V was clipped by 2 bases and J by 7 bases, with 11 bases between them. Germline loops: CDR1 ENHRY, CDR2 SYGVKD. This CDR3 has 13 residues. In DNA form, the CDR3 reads TGTGCCATCAGTGAGCATGGAAGTGGTGGCTACACCTTC. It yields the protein CAISEHGSGGYTF.

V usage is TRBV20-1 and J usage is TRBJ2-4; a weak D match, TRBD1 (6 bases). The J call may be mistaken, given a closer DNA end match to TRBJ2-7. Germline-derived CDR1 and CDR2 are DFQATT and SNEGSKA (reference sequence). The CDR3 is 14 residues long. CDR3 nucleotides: TGCAGTGCTAGAGATGTACAGGGTATATACGAGCAGTACTTC. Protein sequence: CSARDVQGIYEQYF.

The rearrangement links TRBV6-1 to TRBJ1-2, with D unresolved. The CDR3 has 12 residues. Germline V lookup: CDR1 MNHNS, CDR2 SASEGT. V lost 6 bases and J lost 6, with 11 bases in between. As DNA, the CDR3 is TGTGCCAGCAGAGCAACTCGGGATGGCTACACCTTC. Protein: CASRATRDGYTF.

The chain's CDR3 is CAISESEVGNTEAFF. The CDR3 DNA reads TGTGCCATCAGTGAGTCCGAAGTGGGAAACACTGAAGCTTTCTTT. The chain couples TRBV10-3 to TRBJ1-1; D is undetermined. Trimming stripped 0 bases from V and 2 bases from J, with 10 bases between. The V gene's germline CDR1 is ENHRY and CDR2 SYGVKD. This CDR3 has 15 residues.

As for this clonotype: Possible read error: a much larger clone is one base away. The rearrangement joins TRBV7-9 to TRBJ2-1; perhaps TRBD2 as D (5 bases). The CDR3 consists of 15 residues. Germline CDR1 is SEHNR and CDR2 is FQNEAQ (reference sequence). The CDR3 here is CASSLQGAIRDEQVF. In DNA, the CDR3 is TGTGCCAGCAGCTTACAAGGTGCCATACGGGATGAGCAGGTCTTC.

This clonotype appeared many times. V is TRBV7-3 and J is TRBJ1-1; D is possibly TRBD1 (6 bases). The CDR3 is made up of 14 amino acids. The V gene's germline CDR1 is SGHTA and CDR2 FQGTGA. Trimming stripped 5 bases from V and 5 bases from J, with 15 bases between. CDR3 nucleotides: TGTGCCAGCAGCCCCGGGGGGGCGAAGACTGAAGCTTTCTTT. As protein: CASSPGGAKTEAFF.

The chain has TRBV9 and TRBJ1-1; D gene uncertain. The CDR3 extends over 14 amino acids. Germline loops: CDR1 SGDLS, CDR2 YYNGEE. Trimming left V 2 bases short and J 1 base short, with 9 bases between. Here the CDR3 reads CASSVSQENTEAFF. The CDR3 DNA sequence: TGTGCCAGCAGCGTTTCACAAGAGAACACTGAAGCTTTCTTT.

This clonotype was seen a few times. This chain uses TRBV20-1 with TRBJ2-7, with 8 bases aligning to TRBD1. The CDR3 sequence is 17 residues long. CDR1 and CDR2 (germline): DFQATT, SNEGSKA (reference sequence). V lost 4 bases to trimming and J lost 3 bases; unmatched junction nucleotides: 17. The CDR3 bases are TGCAGTGCTAACGGACCGGGCAGGGGGCGGAAGGGCTACGAGCAGTACTTC. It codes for CSANGPGRGRKGYEQYF.

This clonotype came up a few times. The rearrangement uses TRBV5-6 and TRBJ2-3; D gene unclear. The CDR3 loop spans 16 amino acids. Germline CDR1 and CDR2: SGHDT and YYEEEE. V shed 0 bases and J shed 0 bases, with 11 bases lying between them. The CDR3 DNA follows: TGTGCCAGCAGCTTGGCGGAGACTGGGAGCACAGATACGCAGTATTTT. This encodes CASSLAETGSTDTQYF.

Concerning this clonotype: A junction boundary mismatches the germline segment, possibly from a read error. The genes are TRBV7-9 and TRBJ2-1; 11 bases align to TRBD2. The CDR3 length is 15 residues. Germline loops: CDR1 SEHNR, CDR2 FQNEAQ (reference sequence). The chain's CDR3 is CASSLAGGQYNEQFF. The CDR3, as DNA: TGTGCCAGCAGCCTAGCGGGGGGCCAATACAATGAGCAGTTCTTC.

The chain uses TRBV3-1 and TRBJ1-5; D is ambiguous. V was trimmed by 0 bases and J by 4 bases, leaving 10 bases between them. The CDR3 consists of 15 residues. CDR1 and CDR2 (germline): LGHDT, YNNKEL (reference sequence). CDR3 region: CASSQDQTSNQPQHF. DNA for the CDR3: TGTGCCAGCAGCCAAGACCAGACATCGAATCAGCCCCAGCATTTT.